This TCR beta chain was profiled in a study of OX40 agonist ivuxolimab in advanced cancers. Study context: A diagnosis of hepatocellular carcinoma, melanoma, renal cell or head and neck cancer was present in dose-escalation patients. Three patients got partial responses; one had hepatocellular carcinoma and two had cutaneous melanoma. Regarding the study as a whole: Clonal expansion by week 6 occurred in CD4+ and CD8+ blood T cells (at 0.1 to 3.0 mg/kg). In general, CD8+ T cells held more expanded clones than CD4+ did, on average.

With regard to this clone: Its antigen is undetermined.

The V end lost 2 bases, the J end lost 3 bases, and 11 bases lay between the germline ends. CDR1 and CDR2 from the germline V gene are SNHLY and FYNNEI. The CDR3 length is 15 residues. The method was immunoSEQ multiplex PCR; TCRdb's version includes in-frame clones alone and lacks a portion of them. Of 68,000 or so clones in the sample, roughly 89% are singletons; the top ten hold approximately 8%. This clonotype was obtained from an adult with an advanced solid tumor such as melanoma, head and neck, liver or kidney cancer. Sample: CD4+ or CD8+ T cells sorted from blood, taken in a trial of the OX40 agonist ivuxolimab. V is TRBV2 and J is TRBJ1-3; a weak D match, TRBD1 (6 bases). CDR3 sequence (DNA): TGTGCCAGCAGTGAAAACAGGGAAGGTGGAAACACCATATATTTT. It specifies CASSENREGGNTIYF.